This passage covers 30 T cell receptor beta chains from one sample sequenced in a study of OX40 agonist ivuxolimab in advanced cancers. Library prep was done by the immunoSEQ multiplex PCR assay. The immuneACCESS repertoire file appears here via TCRdb, limited to in-frame rearrangements. These files lack a portion of the clones; in checked studies, under half of the deficit traces to unresolved V genes, and the cause of the others is not known. The sample table records tens of thousands of clones; under 90% of these occur just once. The ten largest make up 1% to 1.3% of the sample. Here the sequenced sample was CD4+ or CD8+ T cells sorted from blood, taken in a trial of the OX40 agonist ivuxolimab. Receptors were obtained from an adult with an advanced solid tumor such as melanoma, head and neck, liver or kidney cancer.

This chain links TRBV5-4 with TRBJ2-7; maybe TRBD1 (6 bases). Germline values: CDR1 SGHNT, CDR2 YYREEE (reference sequence). The CDR3 totals 15 residues. Trimming stripped 2 bases from V and 1 base from J, with 13 bases between. The CDR3 is CASSFTGRTSYEQYF. The CDR3 coding sequence is TGTGCCAGCAGCTTCACAGGGAGAACGTCCTACGAGCAGTACTTC.

CDR3 loop: CASREQEHTDTQYF. The DNA for the CDR3 is TGTGCCAGCAGGGAACAGGAACACACAGATACGCAGTATTTT. The chain links TRBV2 to TRBJ2-3; TRBD1 might be the D (5 bases). The V end was cut by 6 bases, the J end by 2 bases, with 12 bases between. The CDR3 is 14 amino acids. Germline CDR1 reads SNHLY; CDR2 reads FYNNEI.

The chain combines TRBV12-5 with TRBJ2-5; D is ambiguous. This CDR3 is built from 16 residues. Per germline, CDR1 LGHNT and CDR2 FRNRAP. With 6 bases removed from V and 7 bases from J, the gap between germline ends came to 24 bases. CDR3 residues: CASGRDPTEAGRTQYF. The CDR3 DNA follows: TGTGCTAGTGGCCGCGACCCTACCGAAGCCGGGCGGACCCAGTACTTC.

This rearrangement joins TRBV6-4 to TRBJ2-2; unclear D gene. V lost 8 bases, J lost 3 bases, and 10 bases lay in between. CDR3 length: 13 amino acids. The germline CDR1 and CDR2 sequences are MRHNA and SNTAGT. This CDR3 reads CASRQTDTGELFF. CDR3 DNA sequence: TGTGCCAGCCGTCAAACTGACACCGGGGAGCTGTTTTTT.

The chain carries TRBV11-1 and TRBJ2-2; TRBD2 matches 7 bases. In germline, CDR1 is SGHAT, CDR2 FQDESV (reference sequence). The trim removed 5 bases at V and 0 bases at J, leaving 6 bases unmatched. There are 16 residues in the CDR3. Here the CDR3 DNA reads TGTGCCAGCAGCCCTGCGGGGGTTCCGAACACCGGGGAGCTGTTTTTT. It codes for CASSPAGVPNTGELFF.

The rearrangement joins TRBV15 to TRBJ1-3; D is unclear. CDR3 length equals 16 residues. Trimming stripped 0 bases from V and 2 bases from J, with 11 bases between. Germline values: CDR1 LNHNV, CDR2 YYDKDF (reference sequence). The CDR3 sequence: CATSRDPDSPGNTIYF. The CDR3 coding sequence is TGTGCCACCAGCAGAGACCCCGACTCTCCTGGAAACACCATATATTTT.

V usage is TRBV18 and J usage is TRBJ2-1; a possible D gene is TRBD1 (5 bases). This CDR3 is 14 amino acids long. The V gene lost 3 bases and the J gene lost 5 bases, with 11 bases spanning the gap. CDR1 is KGHSH and CDR2 is LQKENI in the germline V gene. The CDR3 loop is CASSPQQENNEQFF. The CDR3 coding sequence is TGTGCCAGCTCACCGCAACAGGAAAACAATGAGCAGTTCTTC.

The chain combines TRBV7-8 with TRBJ1-1, with D unresolved. Looked up from germline, CDR1 is SGHVS and CDR2 is FQNEAQ. The CDR3 is 13 residues long. Trimming shortened V by 5 bases and J by 0 bases, and 7 bases separated the two germline ends. In DNA, the CDR3 is TGTGCCAGCAGCGAGAGGATGAACACTGAAGCTTTCTTT. As protein: CASSERMNTEAFF. The full variable domain, completed using reference TRBV7-8 and TRBJ1-1, is GAGVSQSPRYKVAKRGQDVALRCDPISGHVSLFWYQQALGQGPEFLTYFQNEAQLDKSGLPSDRFFAERPEGSVSTLKIQRTQQEDSAVYLCASSERMNTEAFFGQGTRLTVV.

This chain uses TRBV5-5 with TRBJ1-1, with D unclear. V dropped 0 bases and J dropped 8 bases, with 11 bases sitting between them. Germline CDR1 is SGHKS and CDR2 is YYEKEE (reference sequence). The CDR3 is made up of 13 amino acids. The CDR3 nucleotides read TGTGCCAGCAGCTTGGACGTATCCTTAGAAGCTTTCTTT. This encodes CASSLDVSLEAFF. The full variable domain, in which reference TRBV5-5 and TRBJ1-1 provide the parts outside the CDR3, is DAGVTQSPTHLIKTRGQQVTLRCSPISGHKSVSWYQQVLGQGPQFIFQYYEKEERGRGNFPDRFSARQFPNYSSELNVNALLLGDSALYLCASSLDVSLEAFFGQGTRLTVV.

The chain has TRBV5-5 and TRBJ2-1; the D gene is possibly TRBD1 (6 bases). Germline V gene data show CDR1 as SGHKS and CDR2 as YYEKEE (reference sequence). This CDR3 region has 17 residues. V was pared by 2 bases and J by 0 bases, with 15 bases between. CDR3 loop: CASSLGQTYRSYNEQFF. As DNA, the CDR3 is TGTGCCAGCAGCTTAGGACAGACCTATCGCTCCTACAATGAGCAGTTCTTC.

The V call is TRBV18, the J call TRBJ1-2; D gene ambiguous. The germline V gene encodes CDR1 KGHSH and CDR2 LQKENI. This CDR3 has 13 residues. With 3 bases removed from V and 4 bases from J, the gap between germline ends came to 9 bases. In DNA, the CDR3 is TGTGCCAGCTCACCCAGTGATGTCTATGGCTACACCTTC. Amino acid sequence: CASSPSDVYGYTF.

This clone was seen only a few times. This rearrangement joins TRBV4-3 to TRBJ1-4; perhaps TRBD1 as D (5 bases). CDR1 is LGHNA and CDR2 is YSLEER in the germline V gene. The V end lost 3 bases, the J end lost 6 bases, and 11 bases lay between the germline ends. The CDR3 has 14 residues. CDR3: CASSQGQGDEKLFF. The CDR3 coding sequence is TGCGCCAGCAGCCAGGGGCAGGGAGATGAAAAACTGTTTTTT.

V and J are TRBV5-6 and TRBJ2-3; D might be TRBD2 (7 bases). This CDR3 is built from 15 residues. Trimming took off 4 bases at V and 1 base at J, with 13 bases between the two ends. Germline V lookup: CDR1 SGHDT, CDR2 YYEEEE. The CDR3 DNA reads as TGTGCCAGCAGCCCGGTAGGGGGGGGCACAGATACGCAGTATTTT. Protein sequence: CASSPVGGGTDTQYF.

The V call is TRBV19, the J call TRBJ2-7; 9 bases fit TRBD2. After removal of 3 bases from V and 3 bases from J, the junction contained 12 bases not matched to a gene. This CDR3 is built from 17 residues. Looked up from germline, CDR1 is LNHDA and CDR2 is SQIVND (reference sequence). In nucleotides, the CDR3 is TGTGCCAGTAGTATCAGGCTAGCGGGGTGGGATCACTACGAGCAGTACGTC. Its protein product is CASSIRLAGWDHYEQYV.

This chain uses TRBV4-1 with TRBJ2-1, with D hard to call. CDR1 is MGHRA, CDR2 YSYEKL, per germline. The CDR3 length is 16 residues. Trimming removed 1 base at V and 0 bases at J, with 10 bases between. CDR3 nucleotide sequence: TGCGCCAGCAGCCAAGTTCCCGCAGGCTCCTACAATGAGCAGTTCTTC. This encodes CASSQVPAGSYNEQFF.

This clone was found a few times. This chain links TRBV7-3 with TRBJ1-1; TRBD1 might be the D (6 bases). The V gene's germline CDR1 is SGHTA and CDR2 FQGTGA. The V end was cut by 4 bases, the J end by 4 bases, with 13 bases between. CDR3 length equals 14 residues. Here the CDR3 reads CASSSGGRGTEAFF. CDR3 DNA: TGTGCCAGCAGCTCCGGGGGGCGAGGCACTGAAGCTTTCTTT.

This chain links TRBV28 with TRBJ2-7, with TRBD1 identical over 9 bases. The V gene's germline CDR1 is MDHEN and CDR2 SYDVKM. This CDR3 has 15 residues. V shed 1 base, J shed 12 bases, and the junction held 13 bases outside the gene matches. The CDR3 region is CASSLSAGLRTGAYF. The CDR3 coding sequence is TGTGCCAGCAGTTTATCGGCTGGCCTGAGGACAGGGGCGTACTTC.

This CDR3 is CASSLAFSPHGYTF. Here the CDR3 DNA reads TGCGCCAGCAGCTTGGCCTTCAGTCCACATGGCTACACCTTC. The chain has TRBV5-1 and TRBJ1-2; D is unresolved. The length of the CDR3 is 14 residues. From germline, CDR1 is SGHRS and CDR2 YFSETQ. V was trimmed by 0 bases and J by 6 bases, leaving 12 bases between them.

V usage is TRBV5-4 and J usage is TRBJ2-5; D perhaps matches TRBD1 (6 bases). CDR1 and CDR2 from the germline V gene are SGHNT and YYREEE (reference sequence). The CDR3 has 15 residues. The V gene lost 0 bases and the J gene lost 0 bases, with 9 bases spanning the gap. The CDR3 DNA follows: TGTGCCAGCAGCTTGGAAGGACAGAACCAAGAGACCCAGTACTTC. Translation gives CASSLEGQNQETQYF.

The rearrangement links TRBV5-1 to TRBJ2-1, with D uncertain. CDR3 length equals 15 residues. The V and J ends lost 0 bases and 2 bases respectively, with 9 bases between them. Germline assignment: CDR1 SGHRS and CDR2 YFSETQ. The CDR3 is CASSLDLMAYNEQFF. CDR3 nucleotides: TGCGCCAGCAGCTTGGACCTCATGGCCTACAATGAGCAGTTCTTC.

The chain joins TRBV29-1 to TRBJ2-5; TRBD1 is a possible D gene (5 bases). V gave up 3 bases and J gave up 2 bases, with 10 bases separating them. The germline CDR1 and CDR2 sequences are SQVTM and ANQGSEA. The CDR3 totals 13 residues. CDR3 protein: CSVDLAGQETQYF. CDR3 bases: TGCAGCGTTGATCTGGCAGGGCAAGAGACCCAGTACTTC.

The chain joins TRBV11-1 to TRBJ2-2; D is uncertain. The CDR3 contains 14 residues. The germline gives CDR1 SGHAT, CDR2 FQDESV (reference sequence). V lost 8 bases to trimming and J lost 2 bases, with 12 bases between them. The CDR3, as DNA: TGTGCCAGCCGATGGGGATCTAACACCGGGGAGCTGTTTTTT. As protein: CASRWGSNTGELFF.

This sequence joins TRBV27 and TRBJ1-5, with D possibly being TRBD1 (5 bases). Germline V CDR1 and CDR2: MNHEY, SMNVEV (reference sequence). This CDR3 has 14 residues. The V end was cut by 3 bases, the J end by 6 bases, with 12 bases between. CDR3 in amino acids: CASSFQGSGQPQHF. In nucleotides, the CDR3 is TGTGCCAGCAGTTTCCAGGGCTCGGGTCAGCCCCAGCATTTT.

This clone was seen just once. The V and J genes are TRBV6-1 and TRBJ2-1; D gene ambiguous. The germline V gene has CDR1 MNHNS and CDR2 SASEGT. The length of the CDR3 is 12 residues. V lost 1 base to trimming and J lost 10 bases, with 8 bases between them. The CDR3 nucleotides are TGTGCCAGCAGTGAAGTTTGGACGGAGCAGTTCTTC. This codes for CASSEVWTEQFF.

J is TRBJ2-2 and V is TRBV28, with D possibly being TRBD2 (6 bases). This CDR3 region has 14 residues. CDR1 is MDHEN, CDR2 SYDVKM, per germline. V was shortened by 8 bases and J by 3 bases, with 13 bases between the two germline ends. CDR3 residues: CASPPGVDTGELFF. CDR3 in DNA: TGTGCCAGCCCACCGGGGGTAGACACCGGGGAGCTGTTTTTT.

V and J are TRBV25-1 and TRBJ2-7; 10 nucleotides align to TRBD1. The CDR3 totals 13 residues. Losses at the gene ends were 6 bases for V and 4 bases for J; bases not matched to a gene: 3. Germline V gives CDR1 MGHDK, CDR2 SYGVNS. CDR3 protein: CASRDRGPYEQYF. As DNA, the CDR3 is TGTGCCAGCAGAGACAGGGGGCCTTACGAGCAGTACTTC.

This clone appeared a single time. J is TRBJ1-2 and V is TRBV29-1, with 8 bases aligning to TRBD1. V was clipped by 6 bases and J by 3 bases; unmatched bases: 9. Germline V gene lookup returns CDR1 SQVTM and CDR2 ANQGSEA. The CDR3 totals 14 residues. The CDR3 nucleotides read TGCAGCGTACAATATGGACAGGGCCACTATGGCTACACCTTC. It encodes CSVQYGQGHYGYTF.

The chain couples TRBV10-3 to TRBJ2-2; tentatively, D is TRBD2 (6 bases). The CDR3 sequence is 14 residues long. Trimming stripped 6 bases from V and 5 bases from J, with 13 bases between. The germline V gene has CDR1 ENHRY and CDR2 SYGVKD. The CDR3 protein is CAIRGTGGTGELFF. For the CDR3, the DNA is TGTGCCATCAGGGGGACTGGGGGGACCGGGGAGCTGTTTTTT.

The chain combines TRBV27 with TRBJ1-2; unclear D gene. The ends were cut back, 6 bases at V and 4 bases at J, with 12 bases in the middle. This CDR3 has 13 amino acids. CDR1 is MNHEY and CDR2 is SMNVEV in the germline V gene (reference sequence). The CDR3 reads CASSSRESYGYTF. In nucleotides, the CDR3 is TGTGCCAGCAGCTCCCGGGAGTCCTATGGCTACACCTTC.

The J gene is TRBJ2-7, the V gene TRBV9, with no clear D. In germline, CDR1 is SGDLS, CDR2 YYNGEE. Between the trimmed V and J ends, which lost 1 base and 5 bases, there was a span of 16 bases. The CDR3 loop spans 15 amino acids. The chain's CDR3 is CASSVSGRKSDEQYV. The CDR3 DNA follows: TGTGCCAGCAGCGTATCCGGACGAAAAAGCGACGAGCAGTACGTC.